Listed below are T cell receptor beta chains from one sample, sequenced in a study of Graves' ophthalmopathy and Graves' hyperthyroidism. Each CDR3 protein gets one entry after TCRdb re-called the multiplex PCR reads with MiXCR. The data contain around 400,000 distinct CDR3 sequences, around 19% of them singletons. The sequencing sample was made of peripheral blood. The receptors here all came from a woman aged 18 to 35 with Graves' ophthalmopathy. Each CDR3 is given with its conserved first and last residue. Each record gives: D gene, J gene, V gene, CDR3 protein. A D gene is named only where the DNA matches it firmly.

D: -
J: TRBJ1-6
V: TRBV6-1
CDR3: CASSEAQESPLHF

D: -
J: TRBJ2-7
V: TRBV13
CDR3: CASSPREGEPYEQYF

D: TRBD1
J: TRBJ2-5
V: TRBV5-1
CDR3: CASSSGGPQETQYF

D: TRBD2
J: TRBJ2-5
V: TRBV20-1
CDR3: CSAPTSFGRGTQYF

D: -
J: TRBJ1-1
V: TRBV6-2/TRBV6-3
CDR3: CATLQVTNTEAFF

D: -
J: TRBJ1-5
V: TRBV28
CDR3: CASSAGEGNQPQHF

D: -
J: TRBJ2-7
V: TRBV15
CDR3: CATSPEGGRGYYEQYF

D: -
J: TRBJ1-4
V: TRBV27
CDR3: CASSLGGVGEKLFF

D: -
J: TRBJ2-5
V: TRBV7-9
CDR3: CASSLFLKLEETQYF

D: TRBD2
J: TRBJ2-7
V: TRBV5-4
CDR3: CASSFTSGRISSYEQYF

D: -
J: TRBJ2-7
V: TRBV20-1
CDR3: CSARDVQGYEQYF